The next 9 T cell receptor beta chains were all read from a single sample in a study of cytomegalovirus exposure and HLA in healthy donors. Amplification used 60 Vbeta primers and 13 Jbeta primers. Profiling relied on immunoSEQ multiplex PCR, and the TCRdb table lists in-frame clones only, not all of them. The sample has 150,000 to 200,000 clones, 60% to 80% seen once. The sample consisted of PBMCs. The receptors here all came from a man aged 35 to 55 in good health and CMV-seronegative.

Only a few counts were recorded for this clone. The V and J genes are TRBV4-1 and TRBJ2-1; 11 nucleotides agree with TRBD2. The V segment lost 4 bases and the J segment 5 bases; nucleotides outside the gene matches: 4. The V gene's germline CDR1 is MGHRA and CDR2 YSYEKL. The CDR3 has 15 residues. The chain's CDR3 is CASSRTSGRNNEQFF. As DNA, the CDR3 is TGCGCCAGCAGCCGAACTAGCGGGAGAAACAATGAGCAGTTCTTC.

This clone was detected a few times. The chain employs TRBV18 and TRBJ2-1; 7 positions match TRBD1. Per the germline V gene, CDR1 is KGHSH and CDR2 is LQKENI. CDR3 length equals 14 residues. J lost 7 bases, V lost 2 bases, and 5 bases had no gene match. The CDR3 loop reads CASSPRDSTNEQFF. Written as DNA, the CDR3 is TGTGCCAGCTCACCAAGGGACAGTACAAATGAGCAGTTCTTC.

V and J are TRBV6-6 and TRBJ2-2, with D possibly TRBD1 on 6 matching bases. Trimming pared 11 bases from V and 2 bases from J, leaving 12 bases between. The length of the CDR3 is 13 residues. The germline CDR1 and CDR2 sequences are MNHNY and SVGAGI (reference sequence). This CDR3 is CASGTRNTGELFF. The CDR3 DNA reads TGTGCCTCGGGGACAAGAAACACCGGGGAGCTGTTTTTT.

The chain joins TRBV5-6 to TRBJ2-7, with 10 nucleotides matching TRBD1. The CDR3 covers 15 residues. Germline CDR1 reads SGHDT; CDR2 reads YYEEEE. V lost 6 bases and J lost 6; bases outside the gene matches: 12. CDR3 bases: TGTGCCAGCACCACCTGGGACAGGGGTCCTGGCGAGCAGTACTTC. It is translated as CASTTWDRGPGEQYF. The full variable domain, with the rest looked up from reference TRBV5-6 and TRBJ2-7, is DAGVTQSPTHLIKTRGQQVTLRCSPKSGHDTVSWYQQALGQGPQFIFQYYEEEERQRGNFPDRFSGHQFPNYSSELNVNALLLGDSALYLCASTTWDRGPGEQYFGPGTRLTVT.

The chain combines TRBV6-5 with TRBJ2-2; 9 bases fit TRBD1. V lost 5 bases, J lost 3 bases, and 1 base stayed unmatched. There are 14 residues in the CDR3. Germline-derived CDR1 and CDR2 are MNHEY and SVGAGI. CDR3 region: CASSRDRDTGELFF. The CDR3 coding sequence is TGTGCCAGCAGTCGGGACAGGGACACCGGGGAGCTGTTTTTT.

This clone showed up just a few times. The chain uses TRBV5-1 and TRBJ2-3, with D possibly being TRBD1 (7 bases). Per the germline V gene, CDR1 is SGHRS and CDR2 is YFSETQ. CDR3 size: 17 residues. The ends were cut back, 2 bases at V and 1 base at J, with 17 bases in the middle. CDR3 amino acids: CASSFNRGGMGTDTQYF. CDR3 coding DNA: TGCGCCAGCAGCTTTAACAGGGGCGGGATGGGCACAGATACGCAGTATTTT.

This clone was detected only once. The chain carries TRBV9 and TRBJ1-2; D might be TRBD1 (6 bases). This CDR3 is 13 amino acids long. CDR1 and CDR2 (germline): SGDLS, YYNGEE. Between the trimmed V and J ends, which lost 6 bases and 0 bases, there was a span of 9 bases. In DNA, the CDR3 is TGTGCCAGCACGGGACAATCTAACTATGGCTACACCTTC. Residues: CASTGQSNYGYTF.

The sample holds one count of this clone. This rearrangement joins TRBV11-3 to TRBJ2-5; D not resolved. The germline CDR1 and CDR2 sequences are SGHNT and YENEEA. The CDR3 runs to 14 residues. The ends were cut back, 0 bases at V and 5 bases at J, with 10 bases in the middle. CDR3 in amino acids: CASSLDHPGETQYF. CDR3 nucleotide sequence: TGTGCCAGCAGCTTAGATCACCCAGGCGAGACCCAGTACTTC.

The chain has TRBV5-4 and TRBJ2-7; 10 bases are a match to TRBD1. This CDR3 is 14 amino acids long. V was clipped by 3 bases and J by 1 base; unmatched bases: 1. Germline V gives CDR1 SGHNT, CDR2 YYREEE (reference sequence). The CDR3 is CASSWDRGSYEQYF. CDR3 in DNA: TGTGCCAGCAGCTGGGACAGGGGATCCTACGAGCAGTACTTC.